This T cell receptor beta chain stems from a study of T-cell memory formation after mild COVID-19. Study-level findings and limits: Several responding clones turned up in pre-infection memory, indicating that cross-reactive memory may have taken part.

Concerning this clonotype: No antigen is known for it.

There are 15 residues in the CDR3. Trimming removed 2 bases from V and 4 bases from J, with 14 bases in between. With constant-segment primers, 5'RACE yielded cDNA libraries of TCR alpha and TCR beta that carried sample barcodes and UMIs. Via MiXCR, TCRdb re-called the 5' RACE reads, giving one row per CDR3 protein. Of 150,000 to 200,000 distinct CDR3 sequences listed, approximately 16% were seen once; the top ten hold just over 2%. The chain has TRBV12-3 or TRBV12-4 and TRBJ2-5; either TRBD1 or TRBD2 may fit D (6 bases each). Material for sequencing was PBMCs or a T cell subset sorted from them (not recorded which). This sequence originates from an adult woman who had mild COVID-19 (a few samples of this study predate the infection). Cell type and time point are not known. DNA of the CDR3: TGTGCCAGCAGTTTAACGGGGGCTTGGGGAGAGACCCAGTACTTC. Protein product: CASSLTGAWGETQYF.